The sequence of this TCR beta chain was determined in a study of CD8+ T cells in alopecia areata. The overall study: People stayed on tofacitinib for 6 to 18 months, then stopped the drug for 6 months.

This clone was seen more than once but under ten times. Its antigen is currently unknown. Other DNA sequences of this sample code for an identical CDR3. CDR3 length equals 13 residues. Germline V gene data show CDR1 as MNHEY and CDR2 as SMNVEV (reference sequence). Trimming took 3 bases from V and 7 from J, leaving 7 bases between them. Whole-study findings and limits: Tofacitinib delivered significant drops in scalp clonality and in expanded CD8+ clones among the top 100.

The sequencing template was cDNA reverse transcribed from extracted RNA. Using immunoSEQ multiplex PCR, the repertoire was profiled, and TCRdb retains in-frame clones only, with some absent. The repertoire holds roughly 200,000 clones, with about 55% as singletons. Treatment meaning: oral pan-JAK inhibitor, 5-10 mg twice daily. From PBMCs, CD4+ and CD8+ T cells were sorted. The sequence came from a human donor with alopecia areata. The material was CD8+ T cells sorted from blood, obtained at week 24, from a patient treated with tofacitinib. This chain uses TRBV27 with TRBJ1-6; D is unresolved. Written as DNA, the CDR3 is TGTGCCAGCAGTTTGACTGCGAATTCACCCCTCCACTTT. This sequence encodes CASSLTANSPLHF.